A single sample gave rise to the 13 T cell receptor beta chains below, sequenced in a study of high-grade serous ovarian cancer treatment subgroups. Sequenced by immunoSEQ multiplex PCR; TCRdb stores in-frame clones only, minus some. Of about 16,000 clones detected, roughly 90% appear once; the ten largest clones hold 5% to 8%. Tumor samples were taken before definitive surgery or chemotherapy. Sequenced input: tumor tissue. These receptors were obtained from a human donor with high-grade serous ovarian cancer.

This clone was seen a few times. The V gene is TRBV29-1, the J gene TRBJ2-7; D may be TRBD2 (7 bases). CDR3 size: 13 residues. In germline, CDR1 is SQVTM, CDR2 ANQGSEA. Trimming removed 3 bases from V and 6 bases from J, with 15 bases in between. CDR3 loop: CSVEGGGLSEQYF. The DNA of the CDR3 is TGCAGCGTTGAGGGGGGGGGCCTCTCCGAGCAGTACTTC.

CDR3 loop: CASRSRGGRQETQYF. In DNA, the CDR3 is TGCGCCAGCAGGAGCAGGGGAGGTCGGCAAGAGACCCAGTACTTC. This chain joins TRBV4-1 and TRBJ2-5; either TRBD1 or TRBD2 may supply D (6 bases each). V gave up 6 bases and J gave up 2 bases, with 16 bases separating them. Germline CDR1 MGHRA, CDR2 YSYEKL. This CDR3 comprises 15 residues.

This chain connects TRBV7-9 to TRBJ1-6; TRBD1 aligns across 7 bases. Losses at the gene ends were 0 bases for V and 5 bases for J; bases not matched to a gene: 7. The CDR3 runs to 17 residues. Germline CDR1 reads SEHNR; CDR2 reads FQNEAQ (reference sequence). CDR3 loop: CASSLAGRQGHNSPLHF. The CDR3 DNA reads TGTGCCAGCAGCTTAGCTGGGCGACAGGGCCATAATTCACCCCTCCACTTT.

The genes are TRBV5-1 and TRBJ1-2; 8 nucleotides align to TRBD1. CDR1 and CDR2 (germline): SGHRS, YFSETQ. The CDR3 extends over 14 amino acids. J lost 8 bases, V lost 0 bases, and 6 bases had no gene match. The CDR3 loop reads CASSLGSGGNGYTF. In DNA form, the CDR3 reads TGCGCCAGCAGCTTGGGGTCAGGGGGCAACGGCTACACCTTC.

This chain connects TRBV2 to TRBJ1-1, with 7 bases lining up with TRBD1. The trim removed 9 bases at V and 4 bases at J, leaving 8 bases unmatched. Germline CDR1 SNHLY, CDR2 FYNNEI. The CDR3 is made up of 13 amino acids. This CDR3 is CARAYRGGTEAFF. The DNA for the CDR3 is TGTGCCAGGGCCTACAGGGGCGGCACTGAAGCTTTCTTT.

CDR3: CASSLDRRGDQQYF. CDR3 DNA: TGTGCCAGCAGCTTGGATCGGCGGGGGGACCAGCAGTACTTC. This chain uses TRBV5-6 with TRBJ2-7, with TRBD2 matching over 8 bases. Germline V gene data show CDR1 as SGHDT and CDR2 as YYEEEE. Trimming cost V 0 bases and J 8 bases; bases outside gene matches: 7. This CDR3 is built from 14 residues.

As DNA, the CDR3 is TGTGCCAGCAGCCGGCAGGGGTTTCACGAGCAGTACTTC. Amino acid sequence: CASSRQGFHEQYF. This chain connects TRBV6-5 to TRBJ2-5; possibly TRBD1 for D (6 bases). The better agreement between TRBJ2-7 and the DNA end casts doubt on the J call. Germline assignment: CDR1 MNHEY and CDR2 SVGAGI. The CDR3 consists of 13 residues.

Note on this clone: The identical CDR3 is also encoded by other nucleotide sequences in the sample. The J gene is TRBJ1-1, the V gene TRBV6-5; perhaps TRBD1 as D (5 bases). Trimming removed 5 bases at V and 1 base at J, with 11 bases between. Germline CDR1 reads MNHEY; CDR2 reads SVGAGI. The CDR3 has 14 residues. The chain's CDR3 is CASSPYRRNTEAFF. The CDR3 nucleotides read TGTGCCAGCAGTCCTTACAGGAGGAACACTGAAGCTTTCTTT.

The V gene is TRBV9, the J gene TRBJ2-2; no clear D. V was pared by 2 bases and J by 3 bases, with 8 bases between. CDR1 and CDR2 (germline): SGDLS, YYNGEE. The CDR3 is made up of 14 amino acids. This CDR3 reads CASSVSGDTGELFF. The CDR3 DNA reads TGTGCCAGCAGCGTTAGTGGGGACACCGGGGAGCTGTTTTTT.

The J gene is TRBJ2-1, the V gene TRBV5-4, with 9 positions matching TRBD2. This CDR3 has 18 residues. Germline-derived CDR1 and CDR2 are SGHNT and YYREEE (reference sequence). J was trimmed by 5 bases and V by 0 bases; bases with no gene match: 12. CDR3 protein: CASSLVPPGLAYNNEQFF. CDR3 coding DNA: TGTGCCAGCAGCTTGGTGCCGCCGGGACTAGCATATAACAATGAGCAGTTCTTC.

The chain employs TRBV2 and TRBJ2-1; 7 bases are a match to TRBD2. V lost 6 bases to trimming and J lost 6 bases; unmatched junction nucleotides: 8. The germline V gene has CDR1 SNHLY and CDR2 FYNNEI. CDR3 size: 14 residues. The CDR3 reads CASRPTSFPNEQFF. CDR3 sequence (DNA): TGTGCCAGCAGACCGACTAGCTTCCCCAATGAGCAGTTCTTC.

V and J are TRBV5-1 and TRBJ2-2, with 8 bases lining up with TRBD1. V lost 3 bases, J lost 2 bases, and 6 bases stayed unmatched. Germline CDR1 and CDR2: SGHRS and YFSETQ. The CDR3 consists of 16 residues. The CDR3 coding sequence is TGCGCCAGCAGCTCGAAAGGACAGGGAAACACCGGGGAGCTGTTTTTT. Residues: CASSSKGQGNTGELFF. Complete variable domain (other parts from reference TRBV5-1 and TRBJ2-2): KAGVTQTPRYLIKTRGQQVTLSCSPISGHRSVSWYQQTPGQGLQFLFEYFSETQRNKGNFPGRFSGRQFSNSRSEMNVSTLELGDSALYLCASSSKGQGNTGELFFGEGSRLTVL.

This rearrangement joins TRBV5-4 to TRBJ1-4, with D maybe TRBD1 (6 bases). Germline V gene sequence: CDR1 SGHNT, CDR2 YYREEE (reference sequence). The CDR3 has 16 residues. V was cut by 4 bases and J by 5 bases, with 18 bases left in between. CDR3: CASSQGGGLLNEKLFF. The CDR3 DNA reads TGTGCCAGCAGCCAAGGGGGGGGACTCCTCAATGAAAAACTGTTTTTT.